This T cell receptor beta chain was captured in a study of T cell changes during pregnancy in multiple sclerosis. This clone has more than one count but fewer than ten. Germline V gene data show CDR1 as SGHVS and CDR2 as FNYEAQ. Deletions cut 0 bases from V and 9 bases from J, with 9 bases between. The CDR3 is 13 amino acids. Sequencing was performed with immunoSEQ multiplex PCR; in TCRdb, only in-frame clones are kept and a portion is missing. The sample yields roughly 60,000 clones, around 96% seen once. This clonotype was obtained from a female donor with multiple sclerosis, enrolled in a pregnancy study. The rearrangement joins TRBV7-6 to TRBJ2-1; D is possibly TRBD2 (7 bases). The input for sequencing was CD8+ T cells from peripheral blood mononuclear cells, taken after pregnancy. Here the CDR3 reads CASSLAGGGEQFF. The CDR3 region has the DNA TGTGCCAGCAGCTTAGCAGGGGGGGGTGAGCAGTTCTTC.